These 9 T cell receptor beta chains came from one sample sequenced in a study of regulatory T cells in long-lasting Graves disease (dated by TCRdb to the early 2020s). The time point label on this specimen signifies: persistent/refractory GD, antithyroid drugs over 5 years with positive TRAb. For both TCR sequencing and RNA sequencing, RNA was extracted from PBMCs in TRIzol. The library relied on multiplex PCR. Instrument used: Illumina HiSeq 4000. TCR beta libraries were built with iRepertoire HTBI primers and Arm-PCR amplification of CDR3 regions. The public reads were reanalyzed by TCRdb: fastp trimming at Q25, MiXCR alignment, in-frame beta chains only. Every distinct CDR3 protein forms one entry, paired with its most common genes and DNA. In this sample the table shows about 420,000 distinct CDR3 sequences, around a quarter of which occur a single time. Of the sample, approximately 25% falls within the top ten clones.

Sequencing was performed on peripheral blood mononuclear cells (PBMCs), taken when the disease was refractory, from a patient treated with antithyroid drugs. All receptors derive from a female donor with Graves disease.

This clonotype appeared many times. The CDR3 region is CASRVDDTDTQYF. CDR3 DNA: TGTGCCAGCAGGGTCGACGACACAGATACGCAGTATTTT. The rearrangement uses TRBV2 and TRBJ2-3; D not certain. Trimming cost V 6 bases and J 2 bases, with 9 bases left between them. Germline CDR1 and CDR2: SNHLY and FYNNEI. The CDR3 is 13 residues long.

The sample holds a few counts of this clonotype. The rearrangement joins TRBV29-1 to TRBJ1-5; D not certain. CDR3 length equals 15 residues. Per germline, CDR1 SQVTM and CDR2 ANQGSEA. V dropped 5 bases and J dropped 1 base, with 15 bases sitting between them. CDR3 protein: CSVTQSQGSNQPQHF. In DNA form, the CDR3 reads TGCAGCGTTACGCAGTCACAAGGGAGCAATCAGCCCCAGCATTTT.

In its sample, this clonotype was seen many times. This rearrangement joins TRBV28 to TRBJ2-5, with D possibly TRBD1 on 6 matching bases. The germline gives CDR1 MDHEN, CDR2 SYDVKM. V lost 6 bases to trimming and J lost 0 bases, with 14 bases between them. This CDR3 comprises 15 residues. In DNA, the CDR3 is TGTGCCAGCAGGACGCACAGGGTGTACCAAGAGACCCAGTACTTC. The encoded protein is CASRTHRVYQETQYF. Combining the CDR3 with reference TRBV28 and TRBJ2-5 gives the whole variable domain DVKVTQSSRYLVKRTGEKVFLECVQDMDHENMFWYRQDPGLGLRLIYFSYDVKMKEKGDIPEGYSVSREKKERFSLILESASTNQTSMYLCASRTHRVYQETQYFGPGTRLLVL.

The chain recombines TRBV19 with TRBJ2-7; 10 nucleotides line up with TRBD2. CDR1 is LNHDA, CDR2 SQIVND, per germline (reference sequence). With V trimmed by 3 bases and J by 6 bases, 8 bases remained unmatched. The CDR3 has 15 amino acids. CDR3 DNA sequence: TGTGCCAGTAGTATTTCGGTAGCGGGAGGTACCGAGCAGTACTTC. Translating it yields CASSISVAGGTEQYF.

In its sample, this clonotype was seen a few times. CDR3 nucleotide sequence: TGTGCCAGCCGACAGGAGCCGCCAATGAACACTGAAGCTTTCTTT. Amino acids: CASRQEPPMNTEAFF. The chain uses TRBV27 and TRBJ1-1, with D perhaps TRBD1 (6 bases). Germline lookup yields CDR1 MNHEY and CDR2 SMNVEV (reference sequence). V shed 8 bases and J shed 0 bases, with 16 bases lying between them. CDR3 length equals 15 residues.

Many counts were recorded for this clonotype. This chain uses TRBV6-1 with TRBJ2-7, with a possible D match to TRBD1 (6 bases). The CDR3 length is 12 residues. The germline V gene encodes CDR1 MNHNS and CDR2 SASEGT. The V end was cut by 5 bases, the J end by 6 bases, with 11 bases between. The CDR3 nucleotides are TGTGCCAGCAGTCCCACAGGGATCGAGCAGTACTTC. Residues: CASSPTGIEQYF.

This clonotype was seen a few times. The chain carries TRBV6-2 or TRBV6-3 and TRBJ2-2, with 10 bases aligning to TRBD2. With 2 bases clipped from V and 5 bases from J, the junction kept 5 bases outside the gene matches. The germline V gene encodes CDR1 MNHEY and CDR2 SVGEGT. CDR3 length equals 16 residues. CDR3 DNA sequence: TGTGCCAGCAGTTACCGGAGCGGGAGGGGAACCGGGGAGCTGTTTTTT. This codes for CASSYRSGRGTGELFF.

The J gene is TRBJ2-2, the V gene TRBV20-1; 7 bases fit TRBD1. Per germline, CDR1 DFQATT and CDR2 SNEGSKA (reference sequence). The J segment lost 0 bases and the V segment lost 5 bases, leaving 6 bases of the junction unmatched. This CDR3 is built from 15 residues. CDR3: CSAVGQSTNTGELFF. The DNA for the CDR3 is TGCAGTGCTGTGGGACAGTCGACGAACACCGGGGAGCTGTTTTTT.

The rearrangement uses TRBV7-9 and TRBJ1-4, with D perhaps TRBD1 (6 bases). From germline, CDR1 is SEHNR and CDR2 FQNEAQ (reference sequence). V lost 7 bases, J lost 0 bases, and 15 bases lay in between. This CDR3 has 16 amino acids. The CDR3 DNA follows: TGTGCCAGCATCACCGACAGGAACTCAACTAATGAAAAACTGTTTTTT. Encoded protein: CASITDRNSTNEKLFF. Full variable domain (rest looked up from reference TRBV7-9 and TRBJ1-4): DTGVSQNPRHKITKRGQNVTFRCDPISEHNRLYWYRQTLGQGPEFLTYFQNEAQLEKSRLLSDRFSAERPKGSFSTLEIQRTEQGDSAMYLCASITDRNSTNEKLFFGSGTQLSVL.